This T cell receptor (beta chain) was captured in a study of cytomegalovirus exposure and HLA in healthy donors. Study-level background: The 120 validation repertoires used the same platform as the roughly 670 first-cohort repertoires (as reported by a later analysis). Study results and limitations: The CMV antigen specificity of a few CMV-associated chains was confirmed through in vitro analysis. 164 TCR beta chains were listed as cytomegalovirus-associated.

Only one count was recorded for this clone. Antigen unknown. The length of the CDR3 is 16 residues. The V and J ends lost 4 bases and 5 bases, in that order; junction bases with no gene match: 10. The germline V gene encodes CDR1 SGHNT and CDR2 YYREEE (reference sequence). Generated by immunoSEQ multiplex PCR, the TCRdb table keeps only in-frame clones and is missing some. The sample includes tens of thousands of clones, about 89% of them seen just once. This TCR derives from a man aged 18 to 35 in good health and CMV-seronegative. The chain joins TRBV5-4 to TRBJ2-1; TRBD1 agrees at 9 bases. The sample taken for sequencing was PBMCs. The chain's CDR3 is CASSTSRDRDNNEQFF. The CDR3 coding sequence is TGTGCCAGCAGCACATCACGGGACAGGGATAACAATGAGCAGTTCTTC.